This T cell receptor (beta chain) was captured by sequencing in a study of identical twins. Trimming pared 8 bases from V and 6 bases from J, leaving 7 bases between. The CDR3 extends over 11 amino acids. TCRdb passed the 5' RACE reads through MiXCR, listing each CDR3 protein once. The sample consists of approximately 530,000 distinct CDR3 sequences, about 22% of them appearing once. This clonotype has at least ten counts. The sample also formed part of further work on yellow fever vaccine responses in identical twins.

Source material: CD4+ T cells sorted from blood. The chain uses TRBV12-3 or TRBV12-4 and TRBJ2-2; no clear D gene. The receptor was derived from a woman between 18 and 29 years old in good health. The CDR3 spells CASGRSGELFF. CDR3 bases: TGTGCCAGCGGCCGCTCCGGGGAGCTGTTTTTT.